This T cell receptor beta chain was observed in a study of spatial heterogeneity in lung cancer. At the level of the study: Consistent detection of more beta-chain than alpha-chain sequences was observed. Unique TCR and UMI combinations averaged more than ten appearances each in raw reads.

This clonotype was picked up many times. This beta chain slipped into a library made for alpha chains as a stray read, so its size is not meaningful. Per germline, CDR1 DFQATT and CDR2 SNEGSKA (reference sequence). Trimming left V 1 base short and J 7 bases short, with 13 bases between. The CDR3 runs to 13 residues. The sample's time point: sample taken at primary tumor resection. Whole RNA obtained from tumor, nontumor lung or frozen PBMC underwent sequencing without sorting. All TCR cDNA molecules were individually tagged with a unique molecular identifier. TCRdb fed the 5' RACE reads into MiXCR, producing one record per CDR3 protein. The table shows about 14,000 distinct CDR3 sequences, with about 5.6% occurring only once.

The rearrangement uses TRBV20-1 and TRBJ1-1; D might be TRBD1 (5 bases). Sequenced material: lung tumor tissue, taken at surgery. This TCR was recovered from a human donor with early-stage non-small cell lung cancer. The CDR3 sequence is CSARGFPGDEAFF. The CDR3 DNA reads TGCAGTGCTAGAGGTTTTCCGGGGGATGAAGCTTTCTTT.